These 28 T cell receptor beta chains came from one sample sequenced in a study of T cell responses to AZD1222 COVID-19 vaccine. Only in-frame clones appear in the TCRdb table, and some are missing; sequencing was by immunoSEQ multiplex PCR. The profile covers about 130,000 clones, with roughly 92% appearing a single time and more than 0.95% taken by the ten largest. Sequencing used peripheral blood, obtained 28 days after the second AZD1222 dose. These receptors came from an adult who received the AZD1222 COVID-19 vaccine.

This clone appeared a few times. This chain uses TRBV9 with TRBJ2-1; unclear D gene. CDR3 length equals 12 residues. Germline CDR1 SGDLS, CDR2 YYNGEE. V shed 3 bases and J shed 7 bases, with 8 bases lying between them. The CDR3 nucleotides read TGTGCCAGCAGCGCCTACGGTAATGAGCAGTTCTTC. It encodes CASSAYGNEQFF.

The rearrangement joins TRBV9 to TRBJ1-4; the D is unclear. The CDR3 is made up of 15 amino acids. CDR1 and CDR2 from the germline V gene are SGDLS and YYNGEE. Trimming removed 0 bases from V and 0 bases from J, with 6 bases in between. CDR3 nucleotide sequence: TGTGCCAGCAGCGTAGGGTTTGCAACTAATGAAAAACTGTTTTTT. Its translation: CASSVGFATNEKLFF.

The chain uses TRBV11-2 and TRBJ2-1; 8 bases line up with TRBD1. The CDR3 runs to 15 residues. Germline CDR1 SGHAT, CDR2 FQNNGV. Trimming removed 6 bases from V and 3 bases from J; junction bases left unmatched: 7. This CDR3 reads CASRRGTGNYNEQFF. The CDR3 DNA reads TGTGCCAGCAGGAGGGGGACAGGTAACTACAATGAGCAGTTCTTC. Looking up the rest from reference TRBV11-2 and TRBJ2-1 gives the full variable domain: EAGVAQSPRYKIIEKRQSVAFWCNPISGHATLYWYQQILGQGPKLLIQFQNNGVVDDSQLPKDRFSAERLKGVDSTLKIQPAKLEDSAVYLCASRRGTGNYNEQFFGPGTRLTVL.

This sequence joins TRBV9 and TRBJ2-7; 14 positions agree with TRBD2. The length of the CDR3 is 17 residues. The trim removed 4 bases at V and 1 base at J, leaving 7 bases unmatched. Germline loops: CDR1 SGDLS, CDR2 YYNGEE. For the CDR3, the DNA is TGTGCCAGCAGCCCAGGGACTAGCGGGAGTCCTTCCTACGAGCAGTACTTC. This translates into CASSPGTSGSPSYEQYF.

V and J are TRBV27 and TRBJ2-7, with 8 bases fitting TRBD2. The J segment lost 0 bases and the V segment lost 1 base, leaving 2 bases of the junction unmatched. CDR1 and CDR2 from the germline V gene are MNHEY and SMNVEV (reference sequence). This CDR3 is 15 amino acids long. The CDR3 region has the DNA TGTGCCAGCAGTTTATGGAGCGGGAGCTCCTACGAGCAGTACTTC. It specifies CASSLWSGSSYEQYF.

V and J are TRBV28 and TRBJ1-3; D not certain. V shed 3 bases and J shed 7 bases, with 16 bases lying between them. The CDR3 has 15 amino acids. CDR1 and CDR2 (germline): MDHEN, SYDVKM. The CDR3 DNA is TGTGCCAGCAGTTTTCAAGGGCAGCCCCATAACACCATATATTTT. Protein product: CASSFQGQPHNTIYF.

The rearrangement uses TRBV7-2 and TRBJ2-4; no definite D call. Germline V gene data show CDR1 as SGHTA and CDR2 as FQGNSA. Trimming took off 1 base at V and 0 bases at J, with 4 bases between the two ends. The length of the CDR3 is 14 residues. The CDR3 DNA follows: TGTGCCAGCAGCTTAGTCCAAGCCAAAAACATTCAGTACTTC. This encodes CASSLVQAKNIQYF.

CDR3 loop: CASSIRDGFGPQHF. Here the CDR3 DNA reads TGTGCCAGTAGTATAAGGGACGGTTTCGGGCCCCAGCATTTT. The rearrangement joins TRBV19 to TRBJ1-5; maybe TRBD1 (5 bases). Germline CDR1 and CDR2: LNHDA and SQIVND (reference sequence). Trimming removed 2 bases at V and 9 bases at J, with 14 bases between. The CDR3 loop spans 14 amino acids.

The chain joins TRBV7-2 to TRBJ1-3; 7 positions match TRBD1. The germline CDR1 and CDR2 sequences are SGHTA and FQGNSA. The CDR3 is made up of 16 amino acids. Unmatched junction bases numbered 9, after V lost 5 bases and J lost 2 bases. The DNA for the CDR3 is TGTGCCAGCAGCCCTCGACGCGGGACAGCTGGAAACACCATATATTTT. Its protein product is CASSPRRGTAGNTIYF. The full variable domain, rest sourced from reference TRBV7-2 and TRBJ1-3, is GAGVSQSPSNKVTEKGKDVELRCDPISGHTALYWYRQSLGQGLEFLIYFQGNSAPDKSGLPSDRFSAERTGGSVSTLTIQRTQQEDSAVYLCASSPRRGTAGNTIYFGEGSWLTVV.

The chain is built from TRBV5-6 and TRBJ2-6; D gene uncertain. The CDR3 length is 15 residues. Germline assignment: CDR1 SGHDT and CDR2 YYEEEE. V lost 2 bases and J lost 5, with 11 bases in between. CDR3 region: CASSFDGDWANVLTF. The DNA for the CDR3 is TGTGCCAGCAGCTTTGATGGTGACTGGGCCAACGTCCTGACTTTC.

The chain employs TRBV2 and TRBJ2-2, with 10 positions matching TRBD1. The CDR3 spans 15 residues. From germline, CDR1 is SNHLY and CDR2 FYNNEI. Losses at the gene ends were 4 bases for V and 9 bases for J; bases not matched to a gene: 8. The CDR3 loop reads CASSGGGQGKRELFF. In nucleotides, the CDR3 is TGTGCCAGCAGTGGGGGGGGACAGGGGAAGAGGGAGCTGTTTTTT.

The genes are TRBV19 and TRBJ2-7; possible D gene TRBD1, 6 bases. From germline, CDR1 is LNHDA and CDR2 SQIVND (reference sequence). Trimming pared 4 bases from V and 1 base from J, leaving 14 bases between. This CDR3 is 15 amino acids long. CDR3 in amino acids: CASSTPYRDSYEQYF. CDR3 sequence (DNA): TGTGCCAGTAGTACTCCCTACAGGGATTCCTACGAGCAGTACTTC.

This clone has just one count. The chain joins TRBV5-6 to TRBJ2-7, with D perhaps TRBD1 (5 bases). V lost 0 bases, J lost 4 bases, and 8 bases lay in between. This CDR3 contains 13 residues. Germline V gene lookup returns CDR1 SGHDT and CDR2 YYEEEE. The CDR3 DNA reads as TGTGCCAGCAGCTTGGCAGGGTCATACGAGCAGTACTTC. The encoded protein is CASSLAGSYEQYF.

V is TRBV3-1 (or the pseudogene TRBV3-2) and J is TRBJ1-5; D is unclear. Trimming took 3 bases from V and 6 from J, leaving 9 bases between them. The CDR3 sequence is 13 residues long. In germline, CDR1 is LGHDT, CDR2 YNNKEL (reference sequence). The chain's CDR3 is CASSHGRVQPQHF. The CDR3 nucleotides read TGTGCCAGCAGCCATGGTAGGGTTCAGCCCCAGCATTTT.

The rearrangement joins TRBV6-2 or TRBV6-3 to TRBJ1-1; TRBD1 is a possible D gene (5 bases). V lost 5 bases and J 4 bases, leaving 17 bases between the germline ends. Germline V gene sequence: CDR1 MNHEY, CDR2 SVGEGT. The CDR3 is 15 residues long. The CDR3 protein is CASSRGEAGTTEAFF. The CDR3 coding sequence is TGTGCCAGCAGTCGTGGGGAAGCGGGGACCACTGAAGCTTTCTTT.

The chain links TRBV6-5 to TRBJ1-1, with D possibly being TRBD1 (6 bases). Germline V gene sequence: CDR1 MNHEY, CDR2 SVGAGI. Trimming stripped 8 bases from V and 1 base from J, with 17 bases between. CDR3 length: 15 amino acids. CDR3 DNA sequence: TGTGCCAGCCGTACACGACAGACAGGGAACACTGAAGCTTTCTTT. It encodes CASRTRQTGNTEAFF.

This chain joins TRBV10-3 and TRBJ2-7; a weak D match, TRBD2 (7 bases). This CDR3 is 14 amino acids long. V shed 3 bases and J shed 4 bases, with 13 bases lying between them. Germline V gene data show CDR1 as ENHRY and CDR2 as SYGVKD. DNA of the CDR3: TGTGCCATCAGTGATACAGGGAGGGTTTACGAGCAGTACTTC. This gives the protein CAISDTGRVYEQYF.

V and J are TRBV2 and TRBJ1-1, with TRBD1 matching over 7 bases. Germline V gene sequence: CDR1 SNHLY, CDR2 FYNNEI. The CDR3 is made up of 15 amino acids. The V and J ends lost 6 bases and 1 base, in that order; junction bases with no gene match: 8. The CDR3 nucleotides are TGTGCCAGCAGGCGGGACAGAAACCGGAACACTGAAGCTTTCTTT. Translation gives CASRRDRNRNTEAFF.

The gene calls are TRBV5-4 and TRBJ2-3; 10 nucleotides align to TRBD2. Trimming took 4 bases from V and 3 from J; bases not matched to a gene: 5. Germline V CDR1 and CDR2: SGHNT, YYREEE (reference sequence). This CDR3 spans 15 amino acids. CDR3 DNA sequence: TGTGCCAGCAGCCATAGCGGGGGGAGAACAGATACGCAGTATTTT. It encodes CASSHSGGRTDTQYF. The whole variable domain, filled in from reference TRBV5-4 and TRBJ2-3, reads ETGVTQSPTHLIKTRGQQVTLRCSSQSGHNTVSWYQQALGQGPQFIFQYYREEENGRGNFPPRFSGLQFPNYSSELNVNALELDDSALYLCASSHSGGRTDTQYFGPGTRLTVL.

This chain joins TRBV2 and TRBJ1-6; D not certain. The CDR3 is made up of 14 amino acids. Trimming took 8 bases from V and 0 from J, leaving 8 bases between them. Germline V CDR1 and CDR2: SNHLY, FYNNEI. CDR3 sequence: CASSSSSYNSPLHF. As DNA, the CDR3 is TGTGCCAGCTCGAGTAGCTCCTATAATTCACCCCTCCACTTT.

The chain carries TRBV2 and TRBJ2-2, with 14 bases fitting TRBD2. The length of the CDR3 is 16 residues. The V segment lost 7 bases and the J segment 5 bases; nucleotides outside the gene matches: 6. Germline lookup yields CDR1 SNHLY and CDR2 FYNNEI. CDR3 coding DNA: TGTGCCAGCACCCAGACTAGCGGGGGGGGAACCGGGGAGCTGTTTTTT. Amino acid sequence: CASTQTSGGGTGELFF.

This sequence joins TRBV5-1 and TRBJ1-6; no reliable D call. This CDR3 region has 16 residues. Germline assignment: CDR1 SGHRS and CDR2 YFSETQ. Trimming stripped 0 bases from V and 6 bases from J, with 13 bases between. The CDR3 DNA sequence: TGCGCCAGCAGCTTGGCCCTGGGATCATCTAATTCACCCCTCCACTTT. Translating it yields CASSLALGSSNSPLHF.

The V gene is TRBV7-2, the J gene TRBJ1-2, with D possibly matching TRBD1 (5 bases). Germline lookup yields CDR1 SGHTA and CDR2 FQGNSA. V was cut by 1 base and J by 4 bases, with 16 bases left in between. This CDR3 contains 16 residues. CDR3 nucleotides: TGTGCCAGCAGCTTAGAGGGGTTTCAAATACTCTATGGCTACACCTTC. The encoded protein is CASSLEGFQILYGYTF. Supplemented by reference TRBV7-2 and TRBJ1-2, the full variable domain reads GAGVSQSPSNKVTEKGKDVELRCDPISGHTALYWYRQSLGQGLEFLIYFQGNSAPDKSGLPSDRFSAERTGGSVSTLTIQRTQQEDSAVYLCASSLEGFQILYGYTFGSGTRLTVV.

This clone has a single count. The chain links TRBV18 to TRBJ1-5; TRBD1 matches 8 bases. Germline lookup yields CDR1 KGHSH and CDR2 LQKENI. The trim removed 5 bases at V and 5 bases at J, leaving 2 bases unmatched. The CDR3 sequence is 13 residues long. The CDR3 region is CASSATGDQPQHF. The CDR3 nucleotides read TGTGCCAGCTCAGCGACAGGGGATCAGCCCCAGCATTTT.

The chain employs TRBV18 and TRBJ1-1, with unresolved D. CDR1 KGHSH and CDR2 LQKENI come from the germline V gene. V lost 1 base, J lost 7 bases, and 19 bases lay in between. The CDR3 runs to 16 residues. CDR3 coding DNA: TGTGCCAGCTCACCACTATCTTACCCGGGCAGCATTGAAGCTTTCTTT. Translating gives CASSPLSYPGSIEAFF.

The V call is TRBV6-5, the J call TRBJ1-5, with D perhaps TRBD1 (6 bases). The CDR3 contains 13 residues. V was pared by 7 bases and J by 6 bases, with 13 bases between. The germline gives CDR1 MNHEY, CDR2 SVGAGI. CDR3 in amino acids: CASTRQDPQPQHF. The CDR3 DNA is TGTGCCAGCACGAGACAGGACCCTCAGCCCCAGCATTTT.

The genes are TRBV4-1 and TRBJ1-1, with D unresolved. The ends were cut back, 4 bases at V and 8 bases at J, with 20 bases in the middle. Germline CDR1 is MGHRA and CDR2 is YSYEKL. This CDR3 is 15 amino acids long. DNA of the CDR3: TGCGCCAGCAGCCCGAGCGCAGCCTGGGTTGAGGAAGCTTTCTTT. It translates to CASSPSAAWVEEAFF.

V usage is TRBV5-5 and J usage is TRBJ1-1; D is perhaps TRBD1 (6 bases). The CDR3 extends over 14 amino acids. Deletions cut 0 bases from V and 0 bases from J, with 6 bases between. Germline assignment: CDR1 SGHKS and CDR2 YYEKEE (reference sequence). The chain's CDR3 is CASSLGTVNTEAFF. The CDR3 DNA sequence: TGTGCCAGCAGCTTGGGGACAGTGAACACTGAAGCTTTCTTT.